Reported below is one TCR beta chain. The germline V gene has CDR1 DFQATT and CDR2 SNEGSKA (reference sequence). V lost 0 bases to trimming and J lost 7 bases, with 6 bases between them. The CDR3 is 11 amino acids. The data derive from a study of blood T cell repertoires in COVID-19. Method: immunoSEQ multiplex PCR; TCRdb's copy keeps in-frame clones and lacks some. The sample has about 150,000 clones; around nine tenths are singletons. The sequence derives from a woman of 80 years or more with COVID-19, enrolled during active disease. The V and J genes are TRBV20-1 and TRBJ2-5; D ambiguous. Material: peripheral blood. The chain's CDR3 is CSARDPVTQYF. In DNA form, the CDR3 reads TGCAGTGCTAGAGATCCGGTGACCCAGTACTTC.